This T cell receptor (beta chain) emerged from a study of spatial heterogeneity in lung cancer. The CDR3 has 13 amino acids. Looked up from germline, CDR1 is MNHEY and CDR2 is SMNVEV (reference sequence). The V gene lost 4 bases and the J gene lost 10 bases, with 14 bases spanning the gap. This clonotype was counted between two and nine times. Described time point: sample taken at primary tumor resection. TCRdb re-called the 5' RACE reads with MiXCR, one entry per CDR3 protein. The profile shows 24,000 or so distinct CDR3 sequences, less than 3.5% of them singletons. The material was PBMCs, obtained at surgery. The rearrangement joins TRBV27 to TRBJ2-1, with TRBD2 as a possible D gene (6 bases). The TCR comes from a female donor with early-stage non-small cell lung cancer. The CDR3, as DNA: TGTGCCAGCAGTTGGGGCGGGACGGGCGAGCAGTTCTTC. The encoded protein is CASSWGGTGEQFF.